Shown below are 2 T cell receptor beta chains from a single sample sequenced in a study of T cells in Graves' hyperthyroidism and ophthalmopathy (dated by TCRdb to the late 2010s). Library method: multiplex PCR. Sequencer: Illumina HiSeq 2000. The TCR beta CDR3 regions were amplified from the RNA transcripts. The first round of RT-PCR for the TCR CDR3 was performed with the HTBI primer set and the Qiagen OneStep RT-PCR kit. TCRdb's own reprocessing of the public reads used fastp at Q25 and MiXCR and kept productive beta chains. Duplicate CDR3 protein sequences are folded into a single record with the most common DNA and genes. This sample is represented by around 450,000 distinct CDR3 sequences; around 15% of them were singletons. The ten largest clonotypes hold 4% to 6.5% of the sample. The source material was blood. The receptors shown here come from a woman in her late teens or twenties with Graves' hyperthyroidism.

Turning to this clonotype: Likely a read error: the CDR3 ends without its conserved phenylalanine or tryptophan. The DNA is omitted, as the CDR3 cannot be located on it reliably, and the CDR3 follows TCRdb's listing. The chain employs TRBV28 and TRBJ2-1; TRBD1 reflects the table's D call only, with no check against the DNA. The germline V gene has CDR1 MDHEN and CDR2 SYDVKM. The CDR3 adds up to 10 amino acids, both ends counted. The CDR3 reads CASSFPPKPH.

CDR3 amino acids: CATDTSGTYNEQFF. CDR3 sequence (DNA): TGTGCCACCGACACTAGCGGGACCTACAATGAGCAGTTCTTC. V and J are TRBV28 and TRBJ2-1; 10 nucleotides line up with TRBD2. The CDR3 sequence is 14 residues long. CDR1 is MDHEN and CDR2 is SYDVKM in the germline V gene. Losses at the gene ends were 10 bases for V and 2 bases for J; bases not matched to a gene: 5.